Below are 25 T cell receptor beta chains sequenced from a single sample in a study of response to subunit inactivated influenza vaccine. Each CDR3 protein gets one entry after TCRdb re-called the RT-PCR reads with MiXCR. Here the sample spans 650,000 to 800,000 distinct CDR3 sequences, 11% to 15% being singletons. Sample: PBMCs from blood, taken less than 15 days before vaccination. The receptor source for this set is a man between 45 and 60 years old who received an inactivated influenza vaccine.

The chain combines TRBV20-1 with TRBJ2-3; D gene uncertain. The ends were cut back, 1 base at V and 0 bases at J, with 5 bases in the middle. Germline CDR1 reads DFQATT; CDR2 reads SNEGSKA (reference sequence). This CDR3 contains 13 residues. In DNA, the CDR3 is TGCAGTGCTAGAGCGCCTAGCACAGATACGCAGTATTTT. It is translated as CSARAPSTDTQYF.

This clonotype was found many times. The chain uses TRBV5-6 and TRBJ2-4; perhaps TRBD1 as D (6 bases). The V gene's germline CDR1 is SGHDT and CDR2 YYEEEE. The V end lost 4 bases, the J end lost 2 bases, and 10 bases lay between the germline ends. CDR3 length: 14 amino acids. This CDR3 reads CASSRQVTKNIQYF. The CDR3 nucleotides are TGTGCCAGCAGCCGACAGGTAACCAAAAACATTCAGTACTTC.

Many counts were recorded for this clonotype. The rearrangement joins TRBV7-2 to TRBJ2-3, with TRBD2 matching 8 bases. V lost 5 bases and J lost 9; bases outside the gene matches: 7. Germline CDR1 SGHTA, CDR2 FQGNSA. The CDR3 is 13 residues long. CDR3 sequence reads: CASSKSGGETQYF. CDR3 in DNA: TGTGCCAGCAGCAAGAGCGGGGGTGAAACGCAGTATTTT.

This clonotype has ten or more counts. The CDR3 coding sequence is TGTGCCAGCAGTTCATCAAAGTATCAGCCCCAGCATTTT. Translating it yields CASSSSKYQPQHF. The rearrangement uses TRBV12-3 or TRBV12-4 and TRBJ1-5; D ambiguous. The CDR3 has 13 amino acids. V lost 4 bases and J lost 5, with 9 bases in between.

The V gene is TRBV10-2, the J gene TRBJ2-7, with 9 bases lining up with TRBD2. With 6 bases clipped from V and 0 bases from J, the junction kept 6 bases outside the gene matches. Looked up from germline, CDR1 is WSHSY and CDR2 is SAAADI. The CDR3 has 15 amino acids. DNA of the CDR3: TGCGCCAGCAGGGAAGCGGGAGGAAACTCCTACGAGCAGTACTTC. Translation: CASREAGGNSYEQYF.

The chain uses TRBV6-1 and TRBJ1-1; the D is unclear. V gave up 6 bases and J gave up 1 base, with 9 bases separating them. The CDR3 is 13 amino acids. In germline, CDR1 is MNHNS, CDR2 SASEGT. The CDR3 nucleotides read TGTGCCAGCAGACCTACACAGAACACTGAAGCTTTCTTT. Its translation is CASRPTQNTEAFF.

In this sample, this clonotype turned up a few times. The chain has TRBV7-8 and TRBJ1-2; 7 positions agree with TRBD1. The CDR3 is 13 residues long. The V gene's germline CDR1 is SGHVS and CDR2 FQNEAQ. J gave up 8 bases and V 7 bases, and 10 bases lay outside the gene matches. Here the CDR3 DNA reads TGTGCCAGCACCCAAGACAGGGTGAACGGCTACACCTTC. As protein: CASTQDRVNGYTF.

This clonotype was observed a few times. The chain joins TRBV6-2 or TRBV6-3 to TRBJ2-1; 12 nucleotides match TRBD2. The trim removed 7 bases at V and 0 bases at J, leaving 7 bases unmatched. The CDR3 runs to 17 residues. Germline V CDR1 and CDR2: MNHEY, SVGEGT. The CDR3 nucleotides read TGTGCCAGCACCCACGGACTAGCGGGGCTCTCCTACAATGAGCAGTTCTTC. Its protein is CASTHGLAGLSYNEQFF.

This chain joins TRBV3-1 and TRBJ2-6; D call uncertain. Germline-derived CDR1 and CDR2 are LGHDT and YNNKEL (reference sequence). The V gene lost 2 bases and the J gene lost 2 bases, with 13 bases spanning the gap. CDR3 size: 17 residues. The CDR3: CASSQSPGIAGANVLTF. The CDR3 nucleotides read TGTGCCAGCAGCCAAAGTCCAGGTATCGCTGGGGCCAACGTCCTGACTTTC.

This clonotype was seen a handful of times. V usage is TRBV5-1 and J usage is TRBJ1-2, with D uncertain. V was trimmed by 0 bases and J by 4 bases, leaving 10 bases between them. CDR3 length: 14 residues. CDR1 is SGHRS, CDR2 YFSETQ, per germline. CDR3 protein: CASSLAVGSYGYTF. CDR3 nucleotide sequence: TGCGCCAGCAGCTTGGCAGTTGGATCCTATGGCTACACCTTC.

The chain couples TRBV28 to TRBJ2-1, with a weak D call TRBD2 (6 bases). Between the trimmed V and J ends, which lost 7 bases and 5 bases, there was a span of 9 bases. Germline V gene lookup returns CDR1 MDHEN and CDR2 SYDVKM. The CDR3 covers 12 residues. The CDR3 is CASTERDNEQFF. As DNA, the CDR3 is TGTGCCAGCACTGAGCGGGACAATGAGCAGTTCTTC.

This clonotype was picked up a small number of times. V usage is TRBV6-1 and J usage is TRBJ2-7; the D gene is possibly TRBD1 (5 bases). The V and J ends lost 6 bases and 4 bases respectively, with 13 bases between them. This CDR3 has 13 residues. The germline V gene has CDR1 MNHNS and CDR2 SASEGT. CDR3: CASSSGSDYEQYF. The CDR3, as DNA: TGTGCCAGCAGCTCAGGGTCTGATTACGAGCAGTACTTC.

This chain joins TRBV7-8 and TRBJ2-7; D may be TRBD2 (6 bases). In germline, CDR1 is SGHVS, CDR2 FQNEAQ. The CDR3 runs to 14 residues. V gave up 1 base and J gave up 4 bases, with 11 bases separating them. The DNA of the CDR3 is TGTGCCAGCAGCTTAGTGGGGGGAATTTACGAGCAGTACTTC. Translated: CASSLVGGIYEQYF.

The chain combines TRBV2 with TRBJ2-6; 14 positions agree with TRBD2. The CDR3 spans 18 residues. Germline V CDR1 and CDR2: SNHLY, FYNNEI. CDR3 sequence (DNA): TGTACCATCAGTCCGAGGACTAGCGGGAGGTCTGGGGCCAACGTCCTGACTTTC. Encoded protein: CTISPRTSGRSGANVLTF.

J is TRBJ2-7 and V is TRBV24-1; weak D call: TRBD2 (6 bases). The CDR3 is made up of 13 amino acids. Per the germline V gene, CDR1 is KGHDR and CDR2 is SFDVKD. V lost 9 bases, J lost 5 bases, and 16 bases lay in between. This chain's CDR3 is CATSPGTGDEQYF. CDR3 sequence (DNA): TGTGCCACCTCACCCGGGACTGGGGACGAGCAGTACTTC.

The chain employs TRBV12-3 or TRBV12-4 and TRBJ1-3; D uncertain. The CDR3 loop spans 15 amino acids. V lost 2 bases to trimming and J lost 0 bases, with 8 bases between them. CDR3 region: CASSLYRGSGNTIYF. CDR3 nucleotide sequence: TGTGCCAGCAGTTTATACCGGGGCTCTGGAAACACCATATATTTT.

The chain is built from TRBV14 and TRBJ2-3; no definite D call. CDR3 length: 14 amino acids. Germline CDR1 and CDR2: SGHDN and FVKESK. V shed 1 base and J shed 2 bases, with 7 bases lying between them. CDR3 in DNA: TGTGCCAGCAGCCAAGGACACCTCACAGATACGCAGTATTTT. Protein sequence: CASSQGHLTDTQYF.

The V call is TRBV7-2, the J call TRBJ1-3; 7 bases map to TRBD1. The CDR3 length is 16 residues. Germline loops: CDR1 SGHTA, CDR2 FQGNSA. V shed 1 base and J 0 bases; nucleotides not matched to a gene: 3. CDR3 loop: CASSLETGISGNTIYF. The CDR3 DNA reads TGTGCCAGCAGCTTAGAGACAGGGATCTCTGGAAACACCATATATTTT.

This chain connects TRBV27 to TRBJ2-3; TRBD2 aligns across 11 bases. Germline V gene sequence: CDR1 MNHEY, CDR2 SMNVEV (reference sequence). Trimming cost V 5 bases and J 2 bases; bases outside gene matches: 6. The CDR3 runs 16 residues. CDR3 loop: CASSPLLAGATDTQYF. The CDR3 DNA is TGTGCCAGCAGTCCCCTACTAGCGGGGGCCACAGATACGCAGTATTTT.

DNA of the CDR3: TGCAGTGCTAGAGCTCGGACAGGGGAATATGGCTACACCTTC. Protein sequence: CSARARTGEYGYTF. The rearrangement links TRBV20-1 to TRBJ1-2; TRBD1 agrees at 9 bases. V dropped 1 base and J dropped 5; count of bases not matched to a gene: 5. This CDR3 contains 14 residues. Germline CDR1 reads DFQATT; CDR2 reads SNEGSKA (reference sequence).

The V call is TRBV5-1, the J call TRBJ2-5; D is tentatively TRBD1 or TRBD2 (5 bases each). The CDR3 extends over 15 amino acids. V was cut by 0 bases and J by 5 bases, with 14 bases left in between. Germline V gene sequence: CDR1 SGHRS, CDR2 YFSETQ. CDR3 nucleotides: TGCGCCAGCAGCTTGGAGGGACGACAGTCGGAGACCCAGTACTTC. Protein sequence: CASSLEGRQSETQYF.

The V call is TRBV6-2 or TRBV6-3, the J call TRBJ2-1; the match to TRBD2 covers 8 bases. With 7 bases clipped from V and 7 bases from J, the junction kept 12 bases outside the gene matches. CDR1 and CDR2 (germline): MNHEY, SVGEGT. The CDR3 is 15 residues long. This chain's CDR3 is CASTYFSGKGNEQFF. The CDR3 bases are TGTGCCAGCACCTATTTTAGCGGGAAGGGAAATGAGCAGTTCTTC.

This clonotype has just a few counts. This sequence joins TRBV27 and TRBJ2-7; TRBD2 is a possible D gene (6 bases). Trimming pared 5 bases from V and 7 bases from J, leaving 12 bases between. Germline-derived CDR1 and CDR2 are MNHEY and SMNVEV (reference sequence). This CDR3 is 12 amino acids long. In DNA, the CDR3 is TGTGCCAGCAGTGCCCCCCGGGGGGAGCAGTACTTC. Protein sequence: CASSAPRGEQYF.

At least ten counts were recorded for this clonotype. The J gene is TRBJ2-4, the V gene TRBV24-1, with D perhaps TRBD1 (5 bases). Per the germline V gene, CDR1 is KGHDR and CDR2 is SFDVKD. The CDR3 loop spans 13 amino acids. With 3 bases removed from V and 4 bases from J, the gap between germline ends came to 6 bases. The CDR3 is CATSDGAKNIQYF. The DNA of the CDR3 is TGTGCCACCAGTGATGGGGCGAAAAACATTCAGTACTTC.

In this sample, this clonotype turned up many times. The rearrangement joins TRBV6-2 or TRBV6-3 to TRBJ2-3, with a tentative D call TRBD1 (5 bases). Per the germline V gene, CDR1 is MNHEY and CDR2 is SVGEGT. The CDR3 runs to 16 residues. V was trimmed by 6 bases and J by 4 bases, leaving 20 bases between them. The CDR3 region is CASRSPTATGADTQYF. The CDR3 DNA is TGTGCCAGCAGATCGCCGACAGCGACGGGCGCAGATACGCAGTATTTT.